These 26 T cell receptor beta chains came from one sample sequenced in a study of shared clonotypes between healthy human individuals. This table comes from immunoSEQ multiplex PCR, and its TCRdb copy is limited to in-frame clones, with some not included. The table shows around 550,000 clones, with less than 96% occurring only once. Sequencing was performed on naive CD4+ T cells sorted from blood. The subset denotes: CD45RA+ positively selected. The receptors originated from a woman between 25 and 40 years old in good health.

The rearrangement uses TRBV5-4 and TRBJ1-2; D perhaps matches TRBD1 (5 bases). The V and J ends lost 2 bases and 8 bases respectively, with 22 bases between them. This CDR3 is built from 16 residues. Per germline, CDR1 SGHNT and CDR2 YYREEE (reference sequence). The CDR3 protein is CASSLAAGLGEGGYTF. The CDR3 nucleotides read TGTGCCAGCAGCTTAGCCGCTGGGCTAGGGGAGGGAGGCTACACCTTC.

The chain uses TRBV15 and TRBJ2-5, with 9 bases matching TRBD1. TRBJ2-7 matches the DNA end more closely, so the J call is doubtful. CDR3 length equals 15 residues. Germline CDR1 is LNHNV and CDR2 is YYDKDF (reference sequence). DNA for the CDR3: TGTGCCACCAGCAGAGTGGGACAGGGACCCTACGAGCAGTACTTC. This sequence encodes CATSRVGQGPYEQYF.

V is TRBV29-1 and J is TRBJ2-7, with 7 bases fitting TRBD2. V dropped 6 bases and J dropped 5; count of bases not matched to a gene: 4. Germline assignment: CDR1 SQVTM and CDR2 ANQGSEA. The CDR3 has 11 residues. The CDR3, as DNA: TGCAGCGTCTGGGAGGGAAACGAGCAGTACTTC. Its protein is CSVWEGNEQYF.

The chain employs TRBV11-2 and TRBJ1-6, with 9 bases lining up with TRBD1. Germline V gives CDR1 SGHAT, CDR2 FQNNGV. Trimming at V came to 5 bases and at J to 6 bases, leaving 2 bases not matched to a gene. The CDR3 totals 14 residues. The CDR3 reads CASSRDRVNSPLHF. Written as DNA, the CDR3 is TGTGCCAGCAGCCGGGACAGGGTTAATTCACCCCTCCACTTT.

V gene TRBV28 combines with J gene TRBJ2-7; 7 bases match TRBD1. Trimming cost V 4 bases and J 0 bases; bases outside gene matches: 6. The CDR3 runs to 15 residues. Per the germline V gene, CDR1 is MDHEN and CDR2 is SYDVKM. The CDR3 reads CASSSHGTASYEQYF. In DNA form, the CDR3 reads TGTGCCAGCAGTTCTCATGGGACAGCCTCCTACGAGCAGTACTTC.

The rearrangement joins TRBV4-1 to TRBJ1-1; unclear D gene. This CDR3 is 13 amino acids long. Trimming cost V 4 bases and J 10 bases, with 16 bases left between them. Per the germline V gene, CDR1 is MGHRA and CDR2 is YSYEKL. Here the CDR3 DNA reads TGCGCCAGCAGCCCAAGTGGTCAATTAGGAGCTTTCTTT. Translating gives CASSPSGQLGAFF.

The chain is built from TRBV6-5 and TRBJ2-7, with D perhaps TRBD1 or TRBD2 (6 bases each). With 6 bases removed from V and 2 bases from J, the gap between germline ends came to 11 bases. CDR1 and CDR2 (germline): MNHEY, SVGAGI. The CDR3 consists of 13 residues. The CDR3 DNA reads TGTGCCAGCAGACAGGGACTTGCCTACGAGCAGTACTTC. It codes for CASRQGLAYEQYF.

J is TRBJ2-1 and V is TRBV9, with 11 positions matching TRBD2. This CDR3 spans 19 amino acids. Losses at the gene ends were 2 bases for V and 0 bases for J; bases not matched to a gene: 10. The germline gives CDR1 SGDLS, CDR2 YYNGEE. The CDR3 DNA sequence: TGTGCCAGCAGCGTTGCGACTAGCGGGACCCCCCGCTCCTACAATGAGCAGTTCTTC. Its protein product is CASSVATSGTPRSYNEQFF.

The chain is built from TRBV19 and TRBJ1-2, with a tentative D call TRBD1 (6 bases). Germline CDR1 LNHDA, CDR2 SQIVND (reference sequence). V was shortened by 3 bases and J by 1 base, with 9 bases between the two germline ends. The CDR3 consists of 14 residues. DNA of the CDR3: TGTGCCAGTAGTATCGACAGGTTTAACTATGGCTACACCTTC. Protein: CASSIDRFNYGYTF. The full variable domain, with the rest looked up from reference TRBV19 and TRBJ1-2, is DGGITQSPKYLFRKEGQNVTLSCEQNLNHDAMYWYRQDPGQGLRLIYYSQIVNDFQKGDIAEGYSVSREKKESFPLTVTSAQKNPTAFYLCASSIDRFNYGYTFGSGTRLTVV.

This chain joins TRBV7-2 and TRBJ2-7, with TRBD1 matching 10 bases. With 5 bases clipped from V and 6 bases from J, the junction kept 10 bases outside the gene matches. The CDR3 loop spans 15 amino acids. Germline V gene data show CDR1 as SGHTA and CDR2 as FQGNSA. CDR3 amino acids: CASSTQGQGNPEQYF. The CDR3, as DNA: TGTGCCAGCAGCACCCAGGGACAGGGGAACCCCGAGCAGTACTTC.

V usage is TRBV13 and J usage is TRBJ1-3; no clear D. V was trimmed by 2 bases and J by 2 bases, leaving 13 bases between them. Germline V gene sequence: CDR1 PRHDT, CDR2 FYEKMQ (reference sequence). This CDR3 comprises 16 residues. CDR3 amino acids: CASSLYLKYAGNTIYF. CDR3 nucleotide sequence: TGTGCCAGCAGCTTATACCTAAAATATGCTGGAAACACCATATATTTT.

V and J are TRBV4-1 and TRBJ2-2; TRBD1 matches at 7 bases. The CDR3 contains 16 residues. V lost 1 base and J lost 3; bases outside the gene matches: 5. The germline gives CDR1 MGHRA, CDR2 YSYEKL. The CDR3 sequence: CASSQGQGVHTGELFF. The CDR3 DNA is TGCGCCAGCAGCCAAGGTCAGGGGGTGCACACCGGGGAGCTGTTTTTT.

The DNA of the CDR3 is TGTGCCAGCAGCTTCCAAACAGGGGGAAATCAGCCCCAGCATTTT. Translated, it gives CASSFQTGGNQPQHF. The chain couples TRBV7-8 to TRBJ1-5; 8 nucleotides line up with TRBD1. There are 15 residues in the CDR3. The J segment lost 4 bases and the V segment lost 3 bases, leaving 5 bases of the junction unmatched. From germline, CDR1 is SGHVS and CDR2 FQNEAQ. Complete variable domain (other parts from reference TRBV7-8 and TRBJ1-5): GAGVSQSPRYKVAKRGQDVALRCDPISGHVSLFWYQQALGQGPEFLTYFQNEAQLDKSGLPSDRFFAERPEGSVSTLKIQRTQQEDSAVYLCASSFQTGGNQPQHFGDGTRLSIL.

Here the CDR3 reads CASSPAPTSGTYEQYF. The CDR3 DNA follows: TGTGCCAGCAGCCCAGCCCCCACTAGCGGGACCTACGAGCAGTACTTC. V is TRBV7-2 and J is TRBJ2-7, with 10 positions matching TRBD2. CDR1 SGHTA and CDR2 FQGNSA come from the germline V gene. The V segment lost 5 bases and the J segment 2 bases; nucleotides outside the gene matches: 9. The CDR3 runs 16 residues.

This chain connects TRBV28 to TRBJ1-1; D remains unclear. Germline lookup yields CDR1 MDHEN and CDR2 SYDVKM. The V end lost 6 bases, the J end lost 11 bases, and 19 bases lay between the germline ends. This CDR3 has 13 residues. For the CDR3, the DNA is TGTGCCAGCAGCGTGACCCCCCCGGGTTACGCTTTCTTT. This encodes CASSVTPPGYAFF.

The rearrangement uses TRBV6-6 and TRBJ1-1; 7 bases line up with TRBD1. The J segment lost 1 base and the V segment lost 2 bases, leaving 4 bases of the junction unmatched. Per germline, CDR1 MNHNY and CDR2 SVGAGI (reference sequence). CDR3 length: 15 residues. The DNA of the CDR3 is TGTGCCAGCAGTTACAAGGGACAGAAGAACACTGAAGCTTTCTTT. Encoded protein: CASSYKGQKNTEAFF.

This rearrangement joins TRBV5-6 to TRBJ2-7; possibly TRBD1 for D (6 bases). The germline V gene encodes CDR1 SGHDT and CDR2 YYEEEE. CDR3 size: 12 residues. The germline V and J ends were trimmed by 1 base and 8 bases, with 10 bases remaining between them. The chain's CDR3 is CASSLMGAKQYF. As DNA, the CDR3 is TGTGCCAGCAGCTTGATGGGGGCTAAGCAGTACTTC. The complete variable domain, with remaining parts taken from reference TRBV5-6 and TRBJ2-7, reads DAGVTQSPTHLIKTRGQQVTLRCSPKSGHDTVSWYQQALGQGPQFIFQYYEEEERQRGNFPDRFSGHQFPNYSSELNVNALLLGDSALYLCASSLMGAKQYFGPGTRLTVT.

This chain joins TRBV28 and TRBJ2-6; D is uncertain. Deletions cut 5 bases from V and 4 bases from J, with 12 bases between. The CDR3 is 15 residues long. The germline V gene has CDR1 MDHEN and CDR2 SYDVKM. The CDR3 sequence is CASSTWGTGANVLTF. Written as DNA, the CDR3 is TGTGCCAGCAGTACATGGGGTACGGGGGCCAACGTCCTGACTTTC. The variable domain in full, with the rest retrieved from reference TRBV28 and TRBJ2-6, is DVKVTQSSRYLVKRTGEKVFLECVQDMDHENMFWYRQDPGLGLRLIYFSYDVKMKEKGDIPEGYSVSREKKERFSLILESASTNQTSMYLCASSTWGTGANVLTFGAGSRLTVL.

This sequence joins TRBV18 and TRBJ2-1; TRBD2 matches 7 bases. Germline CDR1 KGHSH, CDR2 LQKENI. Trimming at V came to 3 bases and at J to 5 bases, leaving 10 bases not matched to a gene. The CDR3 length is 16 residues. CDR3 residues: CASSPRGGSADNEQFF. The CDR3, as DNA: TGTGCCAGCTCACCCCGGGGAGGGTCAGCTGACAATGAGCAGTTCTTC.

The chain couples TRBV15 to TRBJ2-2; D unresolved. Germline CDR1 LNHNV, CDR2 YYDKDF (reference sequence). CDR3 length: 13 residues. Trimming took off 0 bases at V and 12 bases at J, with 11 bases between the two ends. DNA of the CDR3: TGTGCCACCAGCAGAGATCCGGTTTTGAAGCTGTTTTTT. This sequence encodes CATSRDPVLKLFF. The full variable domain, its missing parts supplied by reference TRBV15 and TRBJ2-2, is DAMVIQNPRYQVTQFGKPVTLSCSQTLNHNVMYWYQQKSSQAPKLLFHYYDKDFNNEADTPDNFQSRRPNTSFCFLDIRSPGLGDTAMYLCATSRDPVLKLFFGEGSRLTVL.

V is TRBV7-9 and J is TRBJ2-1; possibly TRBD1 or TRBD2 for D (5 bases each). This CDR3 has 16 amino acids. The germline V gene has CDR1 SEHNR and CDR2 FQNEAQ (reference sequence). V lost 6 bases and J 0 bases, leaving 15 bases between the germline ends. The CDR3 spells CASSFRGDRSYNEQFF. CDR3 DNA sequence: TGTGCCAGCAGTTTTAGAGGGGACCGCTCCTACAATGAGCAGTTCTTC.

This chain connects TRBV15 to TRBJ1-2; D call uncertain. The CDR3 is 12 residues long. V was cut by 1 base and J by 7 bases, with 7 bases left in between. Germline lookup yields CDR1 LNHNV and CDR2 YYDKDF (reference sequence). The CDR3 spells CATSRGDFGYTF. The CDR3 DNA follows: TGTGCCACCAGCAGAGGAGACTTTGGCTACACCTTC.

This clone was detected only once. V and J are TRBV6-6 and TRBJ2-2; a possible D gene is TRBD1 (6 bases). This CDR3 contains 15 residues. Germline lookup yields CDR1 MNHNY and CDR2 SVGAGI (reference sequence). Trimming took 6 bases from V and 7 from J, leaving 18 bases between them. CDR3 sequence reads: CASRPPGTQGGELFF. The CDR3, as DNA: TGTGCCAGCAGACCCCCGGGAACACAGGGCGGGGAGCTGTTTTTT.

The chain is built from TRBV4-2 and TRBJ2-7, with 8 bases identical to TRBD1. This CDR3 spans 15 amino acids. The germline V gene has CDR1 LGHNA and CDR2 YNFKEQ. J was trimmed by 3 bases and V by 4 bases; bases with no gene match: 8. The CDR3 DNA sequence: TGTGCCAGCAGCCTACAGGGGGAAAAGGGCTACGAGCAGTACTTC. Protein sequence: CASSLQGEKGYEQYF.

V usage is TRBV4-1 and J usage is TRBJ2-1, with D maybe TRBD2 (5 bases). CDR3 size: 18 residues. Trimming took off 0 bases at V and 1 base at J, with 16 bases between the two ends. The germline gives CDR1 MGHRA, CDR2 YSYEKL. CDR3 loop: CASSQERLLVGSYNEQFF. In DNA, the CDR3 is TGCGCCAGCAGCCAAGAACGGCTACTAGTTGGGTCCTACAATGAGCAGTTCTTC.

The rearrangement uses TRBV4-1 and TRBJ1-3; D gene unclear. The CDR3 consists of 14 residues. Germline CDR1 is MGHRA and CDR2 is YSYEKL. V was clipped by 1 base and J by 2 bases, with 6 bases between them. DNA for the CDR3: TGCGCCAGCAGCCAAGGTCAGGCTGGAAACACCATATATTTT. Its translation: CASSQGQAGNTIYF.